This TCR beta chain derives from a study of shared clonotypes between healthy human individuals. Researchers ran the assay at a deep level. Original analysis: ImmunoSEQ output held junction-only sequences without quality scores, so filtering differed. Clones were read by immunoSEQ multiplex PCR, and TCRdb kept only the in-frame ones, dropping some. For V, J and clone size, that table is used; D and trimming come from the DNA. The profile shows some 980,000 clones, more than 75% of them singletons. This clone was detected once. The CDR3 sequence is 14 residues long. Between the trimmed V and J ends, which lost 5 bases and 8 bases, there was a span of 18 bases. Germline assignment: CDR1 SEHNR and CDR2 FQNEAQ (reference sequence).

Sequencing was done on a sample of memory CD4+ T cells sorted from blood. The subset is: CD45RA-negative fraction. This TCR derives from a young man in good health. The chain recombines TRBV7-9 with TRBJ1-2; D unclear. CDR3 bases: TGTGCCAGCAGCCCGAGGGCGGGCCAGCGGGGCTACACCTTC. Translating gives CASSPRAGQRGYTF.